Each of the 15 T cell receptor beta chains below was sequenced from the same sample in a study of cytomegalovirus exposure and HLA in healthy donors. The PCR employed 60 Vbeta primers together with 13 Jbeta primers. Repertoires were generated with immunoSEQ multiplex PCR, while TCRdb's copy carries only in-frame clones and drops some. The sample holds about 200,000 clones, more than 60% seen once. The sequencing input was PBMCs. The receptors here all came from a middle-aged man in good health and CMV-seronegative.

The CDR3 sequence is CASSLHVASGYSYNEQFF. CDR3 in DNA: TGTGCCAGCAGCTTACACGTGGCTAGCGGGTACTCCTACAATGAGCAGTTCTTC. The rearrangement links TRBV7-9 to TRBJ2-1; 8 bases fit TRBD2. The CDR3 contains 18 residues. V shed 2 bases, J shed 0 bases, and the junction held 9 bases outside the gene matches. CDR1 and CDR2 from the germline V gene are SEHNR and FQNEAQ (reference sequence). Supplemented by reference TRBV7-9 and TRBJ2-1, the full variable domain reads DTGVSQNPRHKITKRGQNVTFRCDPISEHNRLYWYRQTLGQGPEFLTYFQNEAQLEKSRLLSDRFSAERPKGSFSTLEIQRTEQGDSAMYLCASSLHVASGYSYNEQFFGPGTRLTVL.

This sequence joins TRBV5-1 and TRBJ2-6, with a weak D call TRBD1 (6 bases). V was trimmed by 4 bases and J by 1 base, leaving 9 bases between them. Germline V gene data show CDR1 as SGHRS and CDR2 as YFSETQ. There are 15 residues in the CDR3. CDR3 DNA: TGCGCCAGCAGCCTCAGGGGTTCTGGGGCCAACGTCCTGACTTTC. As protein: CASSLRGSGANVLTF. Complete variable domain (other parts from reference TRBV5-1 and TRBJ2-6): KAGVTQTPRYLIKTRGQQVTLSCSPISGHRSVSWYQQTPGQGLQFLFEYFSETQRNKGNFPGRFSGRQFSNSRSEMNVSTLELGDSALYLCASSLRGSGANVLTFGAGSRLTVL.

The J gene is TRBJ1-6, the V gene TRBV10-3; D might be TRBD1 (6 bases). This CDR3 is built from 15 residues. V lost 5 bases and J lost 10, with 18 bases in between. The germline CDR1 and CDR2 sequences are ENHRY and SYGVKD. In DNA, the CDR3 is TGTGCCATCAGTTTAGGGGGAATAGGAGGATCACCCCTCCACTTT. It yields the protein CAISLGGIGGSPLHF.

This clone appeared a few times. The V call is TRBV6-6, the J call TRBJ2-7; 9 nucleotides align to TRBD1. The CDR3 runs to 12 residues. J gave up 7 bases and V 7 bases, and 5 bases lay outside the gene matches. Germline V gene data show CDR1 as MNHNY and CDR2 as SVGAGI (reference sequence). The CDR3 sequence: CASTQGAREQYF. In nucleotides, the CDR3 is TGTGCCAGCACACAGGGGGCTCGGGAGCAGTACTTC.

The CDR3 sequence is CASTNTGGAYEQYF. DNA of the CDR3: TGTGCCAGCACCAATACGGGCGGGGCCTACGAGCAGTACTTC. This chain connects TRBV11-2 to TRBJ2-7, with D tentatively TRBD2 (6 bases). Germline V gene data show CDR1 as SGHAT and CDR2 as FQNNGV. This CDR3 has 14 residues. Trimming pared 7 bases from V and 2 bases from J, leaving 15 bases between. Complete variable domain (other parts from reference TRBV11-2 and TRBJ2-7): EAGVAQSPRYKIIEKRQSVAFWCNPISGHATLYWYQQILGQGPKLLIQFQNNGVVDDSQLPKDRFSAERLKGVDSTLKIQPAKLEDSAVYLCASTNTGGAYEQYFGPGTRLTVT.

The J gene is TRBJ2-1, the V gene TRBV29-1; the D is unclear. This CDR3 has 14 residues. Germline V lookup: CDR1 SQVTM, CDR2 ANQGSEA. V dropped 3 bases and J dropped 0 bases, with 9 bases sitting between them. In DNA form, the CDR3 reads TGCAGCGTTGAGCCCTTTAGCTCCTACAATGAGCAGTTCTTC. As protein: CSVEPFSSYNEQFF.

The chain is built from TRBV10-2 and TRBJ2-1; the match to TRBD1 covers 8 bases. V lost 2 bases and J lost 1; bases outside the gene matches: 4. The CDR3 consists of 16 residues. The germline gives CDR1 WSHSY, CDR2 SAAADI. The CDR3 here is CASSEPQGGSYNEQFF. CDR3 nucleotide sequence: TGCGCCAGCAGTGAGCCACAGGGGGGTTCCTACAATGAGCAGTTCTTC.

The J gene is TRBJ2-1, the V gene TRBV18; TRBD2 agrees at 10 bases. This CDR3 is built from 16 residues. The ends lost 3 bases at V and 6 bases at J; junction bases unmatched: 8. The germline V gene has CDR1 KGHSH and CDR2 LQKENI. The CDR3 region is CASSPRWTSGSNEQFF. The CDR3 DNA is TGTGCCAGCTCACCGAGATGGACTAGCGGCTCCAATGAGCAGTTCTTC.

This clone came up a few times. The chain is built from TRBV19 and TRBJ2-1; a possible D gene is TRBD1 (5 bases). Deletions cut 0 bases from V and 10 bases from J, with 13 bases between. Germline CDR1 is LNHDA and CDR2 is SQIVND (reference sequence). The CDR3 totals 14 residues. The DNA for the CDR3 is TGTGCCAGTAGTATAGATAACAGGCGGTACGAGCAGTTCTTC. Protein product: CASSIDNRRYEQFF.

The chain combines TRBV28 with TRBJ2-7; 9 nucleotides match TRBD1. The CDR3 is 17 amino acids. V shed 3 bases and J 4 bases; nucleotides not matched to a gene: 13. From germline, CDR1 is MDHEN and CDR2 SYDVKM. CDR3 in DNA: TGTGCCAGCAGTTTTGTTCGGGTCGGGACAGGGAATTACGAGCAGTACTTC. The encoded protein is CASSFVRVGTGNYEQYF.

The chain recombines TRBV7-3 with TRBJ1-3; the match to TRBD1 covers 9 bases. V lost 7 bases, J lost 6 bases, and 16 bases stayed unmatched. Germline assignment: CDR1 SGHTA and CDR2 FQGTGA. This CDR3 contains 17 residues. CDR3 sequence (DNA): TGTGCCAGCAAGGTTCCTCTGCGAAGACAGGGGGTAAACACCATATATTTT. It codes for CASKVPLRRQGVNTIYF.

The V call is TRBV6-5, the J call TRBJ1-1, with 7 bases matching TRBD1. V lost 2 bases and J lost 6; bases outside the gene matches: 3. Germline V gives CDR1 MNHEY, CDR2 SVGAGI. This CDR3 spans 13 amino acids. As DNA, the CDR3 is TGTGCCAGCAGTTACAGGGGGCAGGCTGAAGCTTTCTTT. Amino acid sequence: CASSYRGQAEAFF.

This chain uses TRBV4-1 with TRBJ2-2; TRBD1 aligns across 9 bases. This CDR3 contains 16 residues. The V gene's germline CDR1 is MGHRA and CDR2 YSYEKL. Unmatched junction bases numbered 3, after V lost 4 bases and J lost 0 bases. The CDR3 sequence is CASSLRDRANTGELFF. The CDR3 DNA follows: TGCGCCAGCAGCCTCCGGGACAGGGCGAACACCGGGGAGCTGTTTTTT.

This sequence joins TRBV27 and TRBJ1-6, with 7 bases identical to TRBD1. Germline-derived CDR1 and CDR2 are MNHEY and SMNVEV (reference sequence). V dropped 3 bases and J dropped 11; count of bases not matched to a gene: 7. The CDR3 spans 14 residues. CDR3 in amino acids: CASSLRTGRPPLHF. CDR3 sequence (DNA): TGTGCCAGCAGTTTGAGGACAGGCCGTCCACCCCTCCACTTT.

This clone was detected only a few times. This chain uses TRBV5-1 with TRBJ2-7; 11 positions match TRBD1. The CDR3 runs 14 residues. In germline, CDR1 is SGHRS, CDR2 YFSETQ. With V trimmed by 4 bases and J by 2 bases, 2 bases remained unmatched. The CDR3 is CASSAGQGAYEQYF. In DNA form, the CDR3 reads TGCGCCAGCAGCGCGGGACAGGGGGCCTACGAGCAGTACTTC. Combining the CDR3 with reference TRBV5-1 and TRBJ2-7 gives the whole variable domain KAGVTQTPRYLIKTRGQQVTLSCSPISGHRSVSWYQQTPGQGLQFLFEYFSETQRNKGNFPGRFSGRQFSNSRSEMNVSTLELGDSALYLCASSAGQGAYEQYFGPGTRLTVT.